This section outlines one TCR beta chain sequence together with its context. As yet, its antigen is unknown. Trimming shortened V by 1 base and J by 3 bases, and 9 bases separated the two germline ends. The CDR3 is 14 residues long. Each CDR3 protein is one row after TCRdb ran MiXCR on the reads. The repertoire holds approximately 73,000 distinct CDR3 sequences, with around 37% as singletons. The sample comes from a study of T cell repertoires in cytomegalovirus infection. Study-level background: Well-studied HLA-B-restricted epitopes and recently identified HLA-C-restricted epitopes of CMV were both used in the study. CMV infection plus the matching HLA type was flagged by public TCR beta signatures.

Points from the study as a whole: HLA-C-restricted TCR beta clonotypes specific for CMV led the ex vivo response.

This clonotype originated in a human donor in good health (CMV status not recorded). Some clones in this sample may be carry-over from other donors' samples. The chain has TRBV12-3 or TRBV12-4 and TRBJ1-1; TRBD1 is a possible D gene (5 bases). The source material was CD8+ T cells from cultured PBMCs, sampled from culture after CMV antigen stimulation. The DNA for the CDR3 is TGTGCCAGCAGTTTAGGTGTAGGGGACACTGAAGCTTTCTTT. This gives the protein CASSLGVGDTEAFF.